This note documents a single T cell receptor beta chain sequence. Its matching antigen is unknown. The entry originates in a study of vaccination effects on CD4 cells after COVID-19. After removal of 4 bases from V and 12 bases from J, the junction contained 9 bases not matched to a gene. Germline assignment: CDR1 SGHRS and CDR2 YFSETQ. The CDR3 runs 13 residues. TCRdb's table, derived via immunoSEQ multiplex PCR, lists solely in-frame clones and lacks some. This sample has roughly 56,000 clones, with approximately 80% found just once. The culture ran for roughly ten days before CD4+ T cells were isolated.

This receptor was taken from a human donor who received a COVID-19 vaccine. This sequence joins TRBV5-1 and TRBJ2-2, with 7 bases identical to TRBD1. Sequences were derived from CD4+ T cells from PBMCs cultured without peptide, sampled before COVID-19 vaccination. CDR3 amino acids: CASSAGTAEKLFF. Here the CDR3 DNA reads TGCGCCAGCAGCGCCGGGACAGCCGAAAAGCTGTTTTTT.